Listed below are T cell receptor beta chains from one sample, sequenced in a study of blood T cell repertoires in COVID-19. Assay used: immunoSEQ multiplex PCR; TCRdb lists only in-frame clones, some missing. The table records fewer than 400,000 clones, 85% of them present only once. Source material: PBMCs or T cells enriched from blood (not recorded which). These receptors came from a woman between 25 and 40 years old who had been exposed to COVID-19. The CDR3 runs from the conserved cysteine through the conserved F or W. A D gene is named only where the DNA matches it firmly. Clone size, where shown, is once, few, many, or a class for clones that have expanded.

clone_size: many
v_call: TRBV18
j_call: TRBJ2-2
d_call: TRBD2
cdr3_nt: TGTGCCAGCTCGTCCGGACTAGCGGGAGACACCGGGGAGCTGTTTTTT
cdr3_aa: CASSSGLAGDTGELFF

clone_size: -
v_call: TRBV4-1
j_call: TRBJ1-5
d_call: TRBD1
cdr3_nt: TGCGCCAGCAGCCAAGACTCAGGGGGGTACAATCAGCCCCAGCATTTT
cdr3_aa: CASSQDSGGYNQPQHF

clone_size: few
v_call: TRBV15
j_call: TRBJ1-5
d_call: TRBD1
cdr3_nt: TGTGCCACCAGCGGGGGGAGGACAGGGGGCGCCGGCAATCAGCCCCAGCATTTT
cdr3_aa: CATSGGRTGGAGNQPQHF

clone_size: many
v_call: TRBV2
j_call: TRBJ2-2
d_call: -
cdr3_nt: TGTGCCAGCAGGGAGTACGGGGAGCTGTTTTTT
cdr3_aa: CASREYGELFF

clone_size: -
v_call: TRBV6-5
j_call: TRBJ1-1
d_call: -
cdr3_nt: TGTGCCAGCAGGGGAGGGCTGAACACTGAAGCTTTCTTT
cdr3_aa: CASRGGLNTEAFF

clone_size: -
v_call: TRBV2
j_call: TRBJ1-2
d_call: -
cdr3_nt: TGTGCCAGCACTAGTAGAGTCGGAGTAAACTATGGCTACACCTTC
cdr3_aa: CASTSRVGVNYGYTF

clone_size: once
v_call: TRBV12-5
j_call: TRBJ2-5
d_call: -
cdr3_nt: TGTGCTAGTGGTTTGGCGGGGGGCAGAGAGACCCAGTACTTC
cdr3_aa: CASGLAGGRETQYF

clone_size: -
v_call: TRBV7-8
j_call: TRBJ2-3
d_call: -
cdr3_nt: TGTGCCAGCAGCTTAATCCCAGGCAGCACAGATACGCAGTATTTT
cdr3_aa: CASSLIPGSTDTQYF

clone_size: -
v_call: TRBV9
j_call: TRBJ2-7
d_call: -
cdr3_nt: TGTGCCAGCAGCGCTGGACAGACCGTCTACGAGCAGTACTTC
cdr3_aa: CASSAGQTVYEQYF

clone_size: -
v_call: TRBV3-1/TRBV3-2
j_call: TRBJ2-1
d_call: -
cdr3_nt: TGTGCCAGCAGCCCTAGTACTAGGAATGAGCAGTTCTTC
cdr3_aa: CASSPSTRNEQFF

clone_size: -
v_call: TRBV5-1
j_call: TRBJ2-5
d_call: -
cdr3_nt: TGCGCCACCTATACGGACAGCCAAGAGACCCAGTACTTC
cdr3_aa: CATYTDSQETQYF

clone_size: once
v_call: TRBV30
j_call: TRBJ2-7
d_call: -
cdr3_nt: TGTGCCTGGACCCGACTATCTTCCTCCTACGAGCAGTACTTC
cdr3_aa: CAWTRLSSSYEQYF

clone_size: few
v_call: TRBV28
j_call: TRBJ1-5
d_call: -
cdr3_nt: TGTGCCAGCAGTATTCATCACAGGTACAGCAATCAGCCCCAGCATTTT
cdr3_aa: CASSIHHRYSNQPQHF

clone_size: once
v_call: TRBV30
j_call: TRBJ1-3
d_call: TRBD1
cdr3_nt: TGTGCCTGGATCGCCGGGACAGCTAGAAACACCATATATTTT
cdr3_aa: CAWIAGTARNTIYF

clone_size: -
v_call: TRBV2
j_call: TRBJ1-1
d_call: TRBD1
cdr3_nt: TGTGCCAGCAGTGGGACAGGGGACACTGAAGCTTTCTTT
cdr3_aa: CASSGTGDTEAFF

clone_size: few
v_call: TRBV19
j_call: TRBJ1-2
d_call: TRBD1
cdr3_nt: TGTGCCAGTATTTCCGAGGGGGCGCGATATGGCTACACCTTC
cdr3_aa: CASISEGARYGYTF

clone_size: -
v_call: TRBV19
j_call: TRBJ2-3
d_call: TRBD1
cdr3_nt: TGTGCCAGTAGTATCCCCGGACAGGGGGCCGGGAGGAATACGCAGTATTTT
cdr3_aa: CASSIPGQGAGRNTQYF

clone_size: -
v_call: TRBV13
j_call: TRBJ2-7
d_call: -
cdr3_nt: TGTGCCAGCAAGAGGAGTCCCGGCGAGCAGTACTTC
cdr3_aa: CASKRSPGEQYF

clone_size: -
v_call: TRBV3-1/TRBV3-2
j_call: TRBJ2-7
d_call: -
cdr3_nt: TGTGCCAGCAGCCAAGTCCCATACGAGCAGTACTTC
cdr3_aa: CASSQVPYEQYF

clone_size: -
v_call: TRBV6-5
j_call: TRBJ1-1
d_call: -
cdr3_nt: TGTGCCAGCAGTTTGGACAGAGTTAACACTGAAGCTTTCTTT
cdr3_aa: CASSLDRVNTEAFF

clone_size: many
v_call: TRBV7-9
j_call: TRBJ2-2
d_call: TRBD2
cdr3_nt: TGTGCCAGCAGCAGTTACGGGACTACTTTAGTGGGGGAGCTGTTTTTT
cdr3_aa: CASSSYGTTLVGELFF

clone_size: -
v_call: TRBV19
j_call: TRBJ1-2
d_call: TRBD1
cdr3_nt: TGTGCCAGTAGTATTGGACAGGCGCTGGACTATGGCTACACCTTC
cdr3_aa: CASSIGQALDYGYTF

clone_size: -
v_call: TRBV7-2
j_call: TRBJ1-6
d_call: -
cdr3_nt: TGTGCCAGCAGCTTAGGGGGCAGCCTGGGATCACCCCTCCACTTT
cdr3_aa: CASSLGGSLGSPLHF

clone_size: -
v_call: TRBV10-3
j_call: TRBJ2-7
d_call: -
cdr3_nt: TGTGCCATAAGGACAATGTACGAGCAGTACTTC
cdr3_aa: CAIRTMYEQYF

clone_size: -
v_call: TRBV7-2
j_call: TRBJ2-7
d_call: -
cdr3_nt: TGTGCCAGCAGCTTAACGGGCGGGGACTACGAGCAGTACTTC
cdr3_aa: CASSLTGGDYEQYF

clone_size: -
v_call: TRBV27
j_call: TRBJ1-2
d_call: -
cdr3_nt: TGTGCCAGCAGTTCAAATAGAGGCGTAGGGGGTGGAAGGTATGGCTACACCTTC
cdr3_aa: CASSSNRGVGGGRYGYTF

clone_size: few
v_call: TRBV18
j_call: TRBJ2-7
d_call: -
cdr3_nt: TGTGCCAGCTCACCCCTACAGGGCGTCGAGCAGTACTTC
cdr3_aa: CASSPLQGVEQYF

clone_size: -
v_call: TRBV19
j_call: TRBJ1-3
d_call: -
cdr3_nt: TGTGCCAGTAGTCGACCACAGGGATCTGGAAACACCATATATTTT
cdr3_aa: CASSRPQGSGNTIYF

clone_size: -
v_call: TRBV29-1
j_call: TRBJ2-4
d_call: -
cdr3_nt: TGCAGCGTTGAGGGGCCGACGGTAGCCAAAAACATTCAGTACTTC
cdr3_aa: CSVEGPTVAKNIQYF

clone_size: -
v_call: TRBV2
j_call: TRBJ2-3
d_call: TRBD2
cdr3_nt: TGTGCCAGCAGCAAAAAGAAGGGAGGGTGGAGCACAGATACGCAGTATTTT
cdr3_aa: CASSKKKGGWSTDTQYF

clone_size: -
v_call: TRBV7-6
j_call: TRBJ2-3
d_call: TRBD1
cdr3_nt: TGTGCCAGCAGCTCAAGCCGACAGGGGGGGACAGATACGCAGTATTTT
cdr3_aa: CASSSSRQGGTDTQYF

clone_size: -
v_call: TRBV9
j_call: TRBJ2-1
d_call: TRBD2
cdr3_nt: TGTGCCAGCAGCGTAGCTACAGCGACTAGCGGGGAGCTCCCCAATGAGCAGTTCTTC
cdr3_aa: CASSVATATSGELPNEQFF

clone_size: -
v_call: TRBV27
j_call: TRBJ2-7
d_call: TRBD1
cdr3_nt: TGTGCCAGCAGTTCGGGACAGCCGGGGGAGCAGTACTTC
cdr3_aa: CASSSGQPGEQYF

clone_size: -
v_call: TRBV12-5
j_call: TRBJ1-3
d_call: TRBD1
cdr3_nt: TGTGCTAGTGGTTCCCAGGGGGCTGGAAACACCATATATTTT
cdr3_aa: CASGSQGAGNTIYF

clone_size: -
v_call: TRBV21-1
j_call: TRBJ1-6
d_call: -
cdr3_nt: TGTGCCAGCAGCAAATTAAGGAGACAGGGAGACAATTCACCCCTCCACTTT
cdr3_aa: CASSKLRRQGDNSPLHF

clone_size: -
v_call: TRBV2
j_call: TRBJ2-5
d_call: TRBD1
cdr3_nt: TGTGCCAGCAGTGATATCGGACAGGGTAGGGTGTCCCAGTACTTC
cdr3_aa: CASSDIGQGRVSQYF

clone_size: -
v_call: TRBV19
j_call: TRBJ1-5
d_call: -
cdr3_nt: TGTGCCAGTCGGGGGACTGGCAATCAGCCCCAGCATTTT
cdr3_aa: CASRGTGNQPQHF

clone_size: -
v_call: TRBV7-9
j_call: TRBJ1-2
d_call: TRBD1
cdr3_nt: TGTGCCAGCAGCCACCTCGGGACAGGGGGCGATGGCTACACCTTC
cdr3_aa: CASSHLGTGGDGYTF

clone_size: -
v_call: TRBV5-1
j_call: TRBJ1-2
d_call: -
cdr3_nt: TGCGCCAGCAGCTCAGTCCCCCAATATGGCTACACCTTC
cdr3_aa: CASSSVPQYGYTF

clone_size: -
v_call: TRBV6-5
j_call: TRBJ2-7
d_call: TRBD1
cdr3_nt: TGTGCCATTACCCCGGACAGGGCTTTGGACGAGCAGTACTTC
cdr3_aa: CAITPDRALDEQYF

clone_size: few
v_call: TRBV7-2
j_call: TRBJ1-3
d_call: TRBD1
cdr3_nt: TGTGCCAGCGCAGGGGGCGTCTCGGGAAACACCATATATTTT
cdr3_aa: CASAGGVSGNTIYF

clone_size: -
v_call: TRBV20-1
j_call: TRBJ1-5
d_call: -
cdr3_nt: TGCAGTGCTAGTTTTCAACAGCAGCCCCAGCATTTT
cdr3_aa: CSASFQQQPQHF

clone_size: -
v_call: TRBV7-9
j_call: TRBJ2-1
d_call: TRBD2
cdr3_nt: TGTGCCAGCAGCATGACTAGCGGGGTCCATGAGCAGTTCTTC
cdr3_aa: CASSMTSGVHEQFF

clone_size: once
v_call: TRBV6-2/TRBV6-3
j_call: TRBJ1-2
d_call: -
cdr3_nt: TGTGCCAGCAGTTATGGGACAAATGGCTACACCTTC
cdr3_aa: CASSYGTNGYTF

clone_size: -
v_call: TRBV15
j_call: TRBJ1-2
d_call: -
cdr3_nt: TGTGCCACCAGACCGGACAGTAACTATGGCTACACCTTC
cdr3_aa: CATRPDSNYGYTF